This T cell receptor (beta chain) comes out of a study of blood T cell repertoires in COVID-19. Only in-frame clones appear in the TCRdb table, and some are missing; sequencing was by immunoSEQ multiplex PCR. Among about 25,000 clones listed, less than 90% were seen once. CDR1 is LNHDA, CDR2 SQIVND, per germline (reference sequence). V lost 4 bases, J lost 4 bases, and 11 bases lay in between. CDR3 length: 14 amino acids. The origin of this receptor is a man aged 65 to 85 with active COVID-19. Input material: peripheral blood. The chain joins TRBV19 to TRBJ2-1, with a weak D call TRBD1 (6 bases). The CDR3 DNA reads TGTGCCAGTAGTAGGACAGCTGGATACAATGAGCAGTTCTTC. Protein: CASSRTAGYNEQFF.